This is a list of T cell receptor beta chains from one sample in a study of early T cells in non-severe SARS-CoV-2 infection. From the 5' RACE reads, TCRdb called clonotypes with MiXCR, one entry per CDR3 protein. The sample yields approximately 84,000 distinct CDR3 sequences, 13% seen once. The sample taken for sequencing was whole blood. Receptor source: an adult who was a healthcare worker with PCR-confirmed SARS-CoV-2 infection or an uninfected control (not recorded which). Each CDR3 is given with its conserved first and last residue. The D gene is left open where the match is weak. Clone size appears in some rows only: once, few, many, or a class for an expanded clone.

v_call,clone_size,j_call,d_call,cdr3_nt,cdr3_aa
TRBV5-1,many,TRBJ2-5,TRBD1,TGCGCCAGCAGCTCCGGGACAGGGGGCGAGACCCAGTACTTC,CASSSGTGGETQYF
TRBV14,few,TRBJ2-7,NA,TGTGCCAGCAGCCAAGGGGGGAACAACGCCTACGAGCAGTACTTC,CASSQGGNNAYEQYF
TRBV4-1,few,TRBJ2-5,NA,TGCGCCAGCAGCCACCCCCCCGGGGAGACCCAGTACTTC,CASSHPPGETQYF
TRBV20-1,few,TRBJ2-5,TRBD2,TGCAGTGCTAGAGATCTGGGACTAGCGGGAGGACCACAAGAGACCCAGTACTTC,CSARDLGLAGGPQETQYF
TRBV27,few,TRBJ2-7,NA,TGTGCCAGCAGTTTATCTAGCGGCTCCTCCTACGAGCAGTACTTC,CASSLSSGSSYEQYF
TRBV18,few,TRBJ1-6,NA,TGTGCCAGCTCACCAGCGGGCTCCTATAATTCACCCCTCCACTTT,CASSPAGSYNSPLHF
TRBV29-1,NA,TRBJ2-7,TRBD1,TGCAGCGTTGCGGGACAGGCGAGCTCCTACGAGCAGTACTTC,CSVAGQASSYEQYF
TRBV11-2,many,TRBJ2-7,NA,TGTGCCAGCAGCTTAGTCGCTGAGTCCTACGAGCAGTACTTC,CASSLVAESYEQYF
TRBV7-2,few,TRBJ2-3,TRBD2,TGTGCCAGCAGCTTATCAGCGGGAAACACAGATACGCAGTATTTT,CASSLSAGNTDTQYF
TRBV7-9,many,TRBJ2-1,TRBD2,TGTGCCAGCAGCTTAGTGCTAGCGGGAGGTAGGGATGAGCAGTTCTTC,CASSLVLAGGRDEQFF
TRBV3-1,many,TRBJ2-1,TRBD2,TGTGCCAGCAACAGGCTAGCGGGGGGATTCGAGCAGTTCTTC,CASNRLAGGFEQFF
TRBV29-1,many,TRBJ2-2,NA,TGCAGCGTTGAAGCGGGCGTTGGCACCGGGGAGCTTTTTTTT,CSVEAGVGTGELFF
TRBV27,NA,TRBJ2-5,NA,TGTGCCAGCAGTTTATATTCATACGAGACCCAGTACTTC,CASSLYSYETQYF
TRBV3-1,few,TRBJ2-4,NA,TGTGCCAGCAGCCAAGGCCAGCCGTCCAAAAACATTCAGTACTTC,CASSQGQPSKNIQYF
TRBV5-4,many,TRBJ1-4,NA,TGTGCCAGCAGCTTGGGAGGGGCAACTAATGAAAAACTGTTTTTT,CASSLGGATNEKLFF
TRBV7-9,few,TRBJ2-1,NA,TGTGCCAGCTGCCTAGGCAGGGCGGTTTCGAATGAGCAGTTCTTC,CASCLGRAVSNEQFF
TRBV2,many,TRBJ2-5,NA,TGTGCCAGCAGTGGAAGGGACCAAGAGACCCAGTACTTC,CASSGRDQETQYF
TRBV27,NA,TRBJ2-6,TRBD1,TGTGCCAGCAGTTTCCGCGGGACAGGCTCTGGGGCCAACGTCCTGACTTTC,CASSFRGTGSGANVLTF
TRBV7-9,many,TRBJ2-1,NA,TGTGCCAGCAGCTTATTTGGCACCTACAATGAGCAGTTCTTC,CASSLFGTYNEQFF
TRBV7-3,NA,TRBJ2-3,NA,TGTGCCAGCAGCCCCGGAAGATCAGATACGCAGTATTTT,CASSPGRSDTQYF
TRBV7-2,NA,TRBJ1-1,NA,TGTGCCAGCAGGAGGTCTCAGGGACGCCGGATGAACACTGAAGCTTTCTTT,CASRRSQGRRMNTEAFF
TRBV10-3,many,TRBJ2-1,TRBD1,TGTGCCATCAGTGCGTCGGACAGGGATTTGCATGAGCAGTTCTTC,CAISASDRDLHEQFF
TRBV12-3/TRBV12-4,many,TRBJ2-7,NA,TGTGCCAGCAGTCTAGCCGGGTTCCAGGGGGAGCAGTACTTC,CASSLAGFQGEQYF
TRBV3-1,NA,TRBJ1-2,NA,TGTGCCAGCAGCCAAGATAGGGCCGAGCGGGTGTATGGCTACACCTTC,CASSQDRAERVYGYTF
TRBV28,many,TRBJ1-5,TRBD1,TGTGCCAGCTCCCCCGCCGGGACAGGGGGCGATTGGCCCCAGCATTTT,CASSPAGTGGDWPQHF